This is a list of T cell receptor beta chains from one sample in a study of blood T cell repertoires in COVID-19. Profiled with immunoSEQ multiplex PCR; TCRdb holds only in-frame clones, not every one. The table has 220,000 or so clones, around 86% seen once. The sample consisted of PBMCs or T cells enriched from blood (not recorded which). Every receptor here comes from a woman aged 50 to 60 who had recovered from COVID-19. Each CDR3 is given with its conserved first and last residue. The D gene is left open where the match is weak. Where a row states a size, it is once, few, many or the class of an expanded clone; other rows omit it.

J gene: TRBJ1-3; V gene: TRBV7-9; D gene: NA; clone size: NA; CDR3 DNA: TGTGCCAGCAGCTTAGTTCTTGGAAACACCATATATTTT; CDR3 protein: CASSLVLGNTIYF
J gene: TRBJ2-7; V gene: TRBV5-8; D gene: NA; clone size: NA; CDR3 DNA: TGTGCCAGCAGCTTGGACGGGTCCTACGAGCAGTACTTC; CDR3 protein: CASSLDGSYEQYF
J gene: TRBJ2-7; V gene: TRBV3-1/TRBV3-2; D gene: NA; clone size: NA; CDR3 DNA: TGTGCCAGCAGCCAATCAGGGTTCTCCTACGAGCAGTACTTC; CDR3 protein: CASSQSGFSYEQYF
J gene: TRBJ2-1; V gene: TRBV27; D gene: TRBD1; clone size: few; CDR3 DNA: TGTGCCAGCGTGAGGACAGGGCTCGACAATGAGCAGTTCTTC; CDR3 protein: CASVRTGLDNEQFF
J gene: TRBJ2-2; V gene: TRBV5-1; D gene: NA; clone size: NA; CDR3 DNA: TGCGCCAGCAGCTTGGATTCAGGGGCCGGGGAGCTGTTTTTT; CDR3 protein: CASSLDSGAGELFF
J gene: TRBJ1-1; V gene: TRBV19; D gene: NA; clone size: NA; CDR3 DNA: TGTGCCAGTAGTCCTCAAGGGGGGGGTAACACTGAAGCTTTCTTT; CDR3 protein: CASSPQGGGNTEAFF
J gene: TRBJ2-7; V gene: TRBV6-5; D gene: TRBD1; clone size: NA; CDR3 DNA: TGTGCCAGCAGGGGGTGGGACAGGGGGCTCGAGCAGTACTTC; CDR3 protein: CASRGWDRGLEQYF
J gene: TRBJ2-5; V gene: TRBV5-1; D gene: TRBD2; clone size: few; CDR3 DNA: TGCGCCAGCAGCTTGGGAAGCGGGAGTGGGCAAGAGACCCAGTACTTC; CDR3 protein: CASSLGSGSGQETQYF
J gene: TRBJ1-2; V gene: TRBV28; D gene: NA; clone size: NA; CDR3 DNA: TGTGCCAGCAGTACGACTCGACGGGGCTACACCTTC; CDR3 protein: CASSTTRRGYTF
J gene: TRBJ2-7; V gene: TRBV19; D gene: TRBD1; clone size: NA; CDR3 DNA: TGTGCCAGTAGTATAGCCGGGACAGGGGTGTACGAGCAGTACTTC; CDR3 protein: CASSIAGTGVYEQYF
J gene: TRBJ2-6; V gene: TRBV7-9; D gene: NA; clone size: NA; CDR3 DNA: TGTGCCAGCAGCTCTTCACCTGGGGGAGGTACTGGGGCCAACGTCCTGACTTTC; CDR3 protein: CASSSSPGGGTGANVLTF
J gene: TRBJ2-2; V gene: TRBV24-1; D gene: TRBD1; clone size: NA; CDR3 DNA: TGTGCCACCAGTGATTTTGGGACAGGGGGCAACACCGGGGAGCTGTTTTTT; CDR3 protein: CATSDFGTGGNTGELFF
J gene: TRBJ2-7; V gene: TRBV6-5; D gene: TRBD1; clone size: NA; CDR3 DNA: TGTGCCAGCAGTCGTACAGGGGTCCGAATTCGGCAGTACTTC; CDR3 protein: CASSRTGVRIRQYF
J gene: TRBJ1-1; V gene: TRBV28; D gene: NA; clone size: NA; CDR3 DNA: TGTGCCAGCAGTTTACAGAGGGGGATGAACACTGAAGCTTTCTTT; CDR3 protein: CASSLQRGMNTEAFF
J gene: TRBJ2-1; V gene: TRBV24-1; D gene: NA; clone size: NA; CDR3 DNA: TGTGCCACCAGTGATTCGGACGGGATCTCCTACAATGAGCAGTTCTTC; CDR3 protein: CATSDSDGISYNEQFF
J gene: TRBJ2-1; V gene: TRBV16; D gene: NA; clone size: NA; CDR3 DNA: TGTGCCAGCAGCCAATCGCTCCTAGCGACTGAGCAGTTCTTC; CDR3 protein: CASSQSLLATEQFF
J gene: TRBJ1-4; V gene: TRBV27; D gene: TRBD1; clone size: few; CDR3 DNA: TGTGCCAGCAGAAGACAGGGTGTGGAAAAACTGTTTTTT; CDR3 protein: CASRRQGVEKLFF
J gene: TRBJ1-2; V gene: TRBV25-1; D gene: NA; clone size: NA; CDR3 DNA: TGTGCCAGCAGTGAAGCACCAACGCCGGATGGCTACACCTTC; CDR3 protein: CASSEAPTPDGYTF
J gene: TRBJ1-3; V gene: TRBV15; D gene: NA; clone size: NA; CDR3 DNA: TGTGCCACCAGCCCTAGGCGGGGACCGAAATTACAAGCCACAATATATTTT; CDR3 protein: CATSPRRGPKLQATIYF
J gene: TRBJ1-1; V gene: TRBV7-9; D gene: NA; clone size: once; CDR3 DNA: TGTGCCACCCAGGACAGTTTGAACACTGAAGCTTTCTTT; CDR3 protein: CATQDSLNTEAFF
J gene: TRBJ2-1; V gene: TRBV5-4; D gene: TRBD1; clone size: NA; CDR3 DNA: TGTGCCAGCAGCGTACGACGGGACAGTGGGTCCTACAATGAGCAGTTCTTC; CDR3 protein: CASSVRRDSGSYNEQFF
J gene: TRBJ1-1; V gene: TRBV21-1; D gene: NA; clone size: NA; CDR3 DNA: TGTGCCAGCGGGGACAGTAGCACTACTGAGGCTTTCTTT; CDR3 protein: CASGDSSTTEAFF
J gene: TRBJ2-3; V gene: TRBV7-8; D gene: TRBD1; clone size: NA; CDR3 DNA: TGTGCCAGCAGCTCCGGGACAGGGATGGATACGCAGTATTTT; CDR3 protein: CASSSGTGMDTQYF
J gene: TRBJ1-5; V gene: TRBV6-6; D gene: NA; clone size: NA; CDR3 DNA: TGTGCCAGCAGTCGATGGGGAACAGGGCCGGTTTCCCAGCCCCAGCATTTT; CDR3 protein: CASSRWGTGPVSQPQHF
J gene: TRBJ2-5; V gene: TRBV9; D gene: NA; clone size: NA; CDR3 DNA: TGTGCCAGCAGCGTAGTCGGGGGAGGAGAGACCCAGTACTTC; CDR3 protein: CASSVVGGGETQYF
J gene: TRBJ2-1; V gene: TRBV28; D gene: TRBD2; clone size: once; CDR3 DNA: TGTGCCAGCAGTCCCAGACTAGCGGGAGTTCTTAATGAGCAGTTCTTC; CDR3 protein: CASSPRLAGVLNEQFF
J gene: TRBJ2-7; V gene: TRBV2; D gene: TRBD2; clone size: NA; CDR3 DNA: TGTGCCAGCAGTGGAGCGGGAGGAAAGCAGTACTTC; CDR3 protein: CASSGAGGKQYF
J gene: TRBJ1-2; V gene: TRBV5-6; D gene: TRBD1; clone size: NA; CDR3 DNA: TGTGCCAGCAGCCCCGGACAGGGCCTTTATGGCTACACCTTC; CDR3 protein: CASSPGQGLYGYTF
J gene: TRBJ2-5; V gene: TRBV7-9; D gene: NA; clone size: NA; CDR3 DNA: TGTGCCAGCAGCGATGCCATACGGGACAAGCAAGAGACCCAGTACTTC; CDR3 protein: CASSDAIRDKQETQYF
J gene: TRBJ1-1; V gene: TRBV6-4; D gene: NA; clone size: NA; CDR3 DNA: TGTGCCAGCAGTGACAGACCGACCCGCCGGGGACTTCTAATAGGGGCGAACACTGAAGCTTTCTTT; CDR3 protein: CASSDRPTRRGLLIGANTEAFF
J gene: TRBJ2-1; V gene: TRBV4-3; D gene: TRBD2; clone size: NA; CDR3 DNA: TGCGCCAGCAGCCAAGTAGCGGGGTGGGATGAGCAGTTCTTC; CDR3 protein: CASSQVAGWDEQFF
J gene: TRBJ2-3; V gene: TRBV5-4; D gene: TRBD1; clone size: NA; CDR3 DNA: TGTGCCAGCAGCTTGGGACTCGGGACAGTCGGTACAGATACGCAGTATTTT; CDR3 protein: CASSLGLGTVGTDTQYF
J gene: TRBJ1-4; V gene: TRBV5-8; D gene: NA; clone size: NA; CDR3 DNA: TGTGCCAGCAGCTACAGAAGAGGGTACCCGACGGAACTGTTTTTT; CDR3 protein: CASSYRRGYPTELFF
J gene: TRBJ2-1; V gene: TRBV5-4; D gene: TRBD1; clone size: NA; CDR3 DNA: TGTGCCAGCAGACTACAGGGGGAGACGTCCAATGAGCAGTTCTTC; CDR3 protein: CASRLQGETSNEQFF
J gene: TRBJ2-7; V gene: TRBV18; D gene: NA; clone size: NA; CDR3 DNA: TGTGCCAGCTCACTAAGGGACTTTCCCTACGAGCAGTACTTC; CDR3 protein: CASSLRDFPYEQYF
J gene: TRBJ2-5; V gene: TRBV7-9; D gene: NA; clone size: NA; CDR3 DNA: TGTGCCAGCAGCTTCCCTAGCGTTCAAGAGACCCAGTACTTC; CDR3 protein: CASSFPSVQETQYF
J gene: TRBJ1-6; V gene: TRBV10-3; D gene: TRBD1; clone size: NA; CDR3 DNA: TGTGCCAGCGGGACAGTCGATAATTCACCCCTCCACTTT; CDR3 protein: CASGTVDNSPLHF
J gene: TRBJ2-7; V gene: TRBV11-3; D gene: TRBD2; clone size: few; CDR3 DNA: TGTGCCAGCAGCTTGACTAGCGGGAGTTACGAGCAGTACTTC; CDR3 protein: CASSLTSGSYEQYF
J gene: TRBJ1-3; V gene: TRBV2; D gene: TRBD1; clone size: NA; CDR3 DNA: TGTGCCAGCAGCCAGACAGGGACTGGAAACACCATATATTTT; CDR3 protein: CASSQTGTGNTIYF
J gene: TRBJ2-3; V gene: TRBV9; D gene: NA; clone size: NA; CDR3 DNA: TGTGCCAGCAGCGTAAGTCCTCTGGGCGGCACAGATACGCAGTATTTT; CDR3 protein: CASSVSPLGGTDTQYF
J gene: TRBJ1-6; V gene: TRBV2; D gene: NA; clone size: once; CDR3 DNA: TGTGCCAGCAGTGTTCCTCCGAGTCGCTCCTATAATTCACCCCTCCACTTT; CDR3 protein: CASSVPPSRSYNSPLHF
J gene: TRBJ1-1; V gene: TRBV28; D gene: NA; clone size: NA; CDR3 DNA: TGTGCCAGCAGCCTATGGGCCAGGAACACTGAAGCTTTCTTT; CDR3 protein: CASSLWARNTEAFF
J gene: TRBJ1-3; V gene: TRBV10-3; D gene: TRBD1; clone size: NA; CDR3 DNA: TGTGCCATCAGGGACAGGGGTGGAAACACCATATATTTT; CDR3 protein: CAIRDRGGNTIYF
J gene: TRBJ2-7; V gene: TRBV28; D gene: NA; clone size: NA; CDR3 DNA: TGTGCCAGCAGTCGTCAGGCTACTGCCTACGAGCAGTACTTC; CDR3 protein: CASSRQATAYEQYF
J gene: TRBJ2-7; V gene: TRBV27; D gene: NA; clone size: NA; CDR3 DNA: TGTGCCAGCAGTTTAGGGGTCAGGGGACACGAGCAGTACTTC; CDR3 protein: CASSLGVRGHEQYF